Following are 14 T cell receptor beta chains from one sample sequenced in a study of shared clonotypes between healthy human individuals. Sequencing used immunoSEQ multiplex PCR; TCRdb keeps in-frame clones, though not all of them. The table lists almost 750,000 clones, 72% of them singletons, with approximately 2% in the top ten. Sequenced input: memory CD4+ T cells sorted from blood. Subset of the sample: CD45RA-negative fraction. The receptors were gathered from a woman in her twenties or thirties in good health.

This clone was recorded at least ten times. V is TRBV30 and J is TRBJ1-5; maybe TRBD1 (5 bases). Trimming pared 2 bases from V and 3 bases from J, leaving 14 bases between. CDR1 and CDR2 from the germline V gene are GTSNPN and SVGIG (reference sequence). There are 15 residues in the CDR3. This CDR3 is CAWSSGGGLNQPQHF. The CDR3 DNA reads as TGTGCCTGGAGTTCTGGGGGGGGTCTCAATCAGCCCCAGCATTTT. The full variable domain, its missing parts supplied by reference TRBV30 and TRBJ1-5, is SQTIHQWPATLVQPVGSPLSLECTVEGTSNPNLYWYRQAAGRGLQLLFYSVGIGQISSEVPQNLSASRPQDRQFILSSKKLLLSDSGFYLCAWSSGGGLNQPQHFGDGTRLSIL.

This clone has just one count. This sequence joins TRBV2 and TRBJ2-1; D is perhaps TRBD1 or TRBD2 (5 bases each). The CDR3 has 14 residues. V lost 7 bases to trimming and J lost 2 bases, with 12 bases between them. Germline assignment: CDR1 SNHLY and CDR2 FYNNEI. The CDR3 DNA sequence: TGTGCCAGCATCCTGGGGGTTCCCTACAATGAGCAGTTCTTC. Its translation: CASILGVPYNEQFF.

The J gene is TRBJ2-1, the V gene TRBV5-4, with TRBD2 matching over 10 bases. The length of the CDR3 is 17 residues. V lost 4 bases and J lost 8; bases outside the gene matches: 15. The V gene's germline CDR1 is SGHNT and CDR2 YYREEE (reference sequence). DNA of the CDR3: TGTGCCAGCAGCAGGACGACTAGCGGGCTCGGGAGGGATGAGCAGTTCTTC. It yields the protein CASSRTTSGLGRDEQFF.

Notes on this clone: Because the CDR3's place on the DNA is in doubt, the DNA is left out and the CDR3 is given as listed by TCRdb. This chain uses TRBV9 with TRBJ2-1. The CDR3 is 12 amino acids in total, end residues counted. Germline assignment: CDR1 SGDLS and CDR2 YYNGEE. CDR3 region: CASSVAGGALFF.

Only a few counts were recorded for this clone. This chain's CDR3 is CASRLAVAGGPQYF. In nucleotides, the CDR3 is TGTGCCAGCAGACTAGCGGTCGCGGGAGGGCCACAGTACTTC. The V call is TRBV28, the J call TRBJ2-7; TRBD2 matches at 9 bases. The germline CDR1 and CDR2 sequences are MDHEN and SYDVKM. J was trimmed by 10 bases and V by 6 bases; bases with no gene match: 13. This CDR3 region has 14 residues.

The genes are TRBV28 and TRBJ2-7; tentatively, D is TRBD1 or TRBD2 (5 bases each). V was shortened by 7 bases and J by 3 bases, with 16 bases between the two germline ends. Germline-derived CDR1 and CDR2 are MDHEN and SYDVKM. The length of the CDR3 is 14 residues. The CDR3 nucleotides read TGTGCCAGCATACCCCCGGGACCGATCTACGAGCAGTACTTC. It is translated as CASIPPGPIYEQYF.

This chain connects TRBV5-1 to TRBJ2-1; D is undetermined. The CDR3 is made up of 12 amino acids. From germline, CDR1 is SGHRS and CDR2 YFSETQ. V shed 7 bases and J shed 5 bases, with 10 bases lying between them. Written as DNA, the CDR3 is TGCGCCAGCGAGAGTCGGGACAATGAGCAGTTCTTC. This sequence encodes CASESRDNEQFF.

The chain links TRBV5-6 to TRBJ2-7; TRBD1 might be the D (5 bases). Trimming left V 1 base short and J 5 bases short, with 19 bases between. This CDR3 contains 16 residues. The germline V gene encodes CDR1 SGHDT and CDR2 YYEEEE. The DNA of the CDR3 is TGTGCCAGCAGCTTGTGGCAGGGTAACAAGTTGGACGAGCAGTACTTC. Translation: CASSLWQGNKLDEQYF.

Comment on this clone: This sequence is one base from a far larger clone and is likely a read error. This sequence joins TRBV5-6 and TRBJ2-3, with D unclear. Per the germline V gene, CDR1 is SGHDT and CDR2 is YYEEEE. Trimming took 4 bases from V and 2 from J, leaving 5 bases between them. This CDR3 spans 12 amino acids. CDR3 DNA: TGTGCCAGCAGCACCTACACAGATACGCAGTATTTT. It codes for CASSTYTDTQYF.

The V gene is TRBV28, the J gene TRBJ2-3, with 12 bases aligning to TRBD2. Germline CDR1 is MDHEN and CDR2 is SYDVKM. The CDR3 extends over 17 amino acids. V dropped 6 bases and J dropped 2; count of bases not matched to a gene: 9. The CDR3 nucleotides are TGTGCCAGCAGCTACGGCGGACTAGCGGGGTCCACAGATACGCAGTATTTT. Translation: CASSYGGLAGSTDTQYF. The entire variable domain, with the rest obtained from reference TRBV28 and TRBJ2-3, is as follows: DVKVTQSSRYLVKRTGEKVFLECVQDMDHENMFWYRQDPGLGLRLIYFSYDVKMKEKGDIPEGYSVSREKKERFSLILESASTNQTSMYLCASSYGGLAGSTDTQYFGPGTRLTVL.

This sequence joins TRBV10-3 and TRBJ1-5; D may be TRBD1 (6 bases). CDR3 length equals 14 residues. The V gene's germline CDR1 is ENHRY and CDR2 SYGVKD. Trimming stripped 2 bases from V and 5 bases from J, with 10 bases between. CDR3 protein: CAISEVGGDQPQHF. CDR3 DNA sequence: TGTGCCATCAGTGAGGTAGGGGGAGATCAGCCCCAGCATTTT.

This clone was observed once. The chain couples TRBV10-3 to TRBJ2-7; TRBD1 matches at 12 bases. The germline V gene encodes CDR1 ENHRY and CDR2 SYGVKD. The CDR3 spans 15 residues. The ends lost 0 bases at V and 6 bases at J; junction bases unmatched: 3. The CDR3 DNA is TGTGCCATCAGTGAGTCGGGACAGGGGGCTGGCGAGCAGTACTTC. The encoded protein is CAISESGQGAGEQYF.

In this sample, this clone turned up once. The chain employs TRBV6-5 and TRBJ2-7, with 7 nucleotides matching TRBD2. The V gene's germline CDR1 is MNHEY and CDR2 SVGAGI. V was pared by 2 bases and J by 0 bases, with 4 bases of the junction left unmatched. The CDR3 has 15 residues. The CDR3 protein is CASSYGLADSYEQYF. CDR3 nucleotides: TGTGCCAGCAGTTACGGGCTAGCGGACTCCTACGAGCAGTACTTC.

The chain has TRBV2 and TRBJ1-1, with TRBD1 as a possible D gene (5 bases). V was shortened by 4 bases and J by 8 bases, with 17 bases between the two germline ends. Germline CDR1 reads SNHLY; CDR2 reads FYNNEI. This CDR3 contains 14 residues. The CDR3 DNA follows: TGTGCCAGCAGTGTTGCGCGACAGACATCCGAAGCTTTCTTT. The encoded protein is CASSVARQTSEAFF.